This T cell receptor beta chain was sequenced during a study of blood T cell repertoires in COVID-19. As for the study in general: From the United States, Italy and Spain came samples of acute and convalescent COVID-19. T cells, B-cell-depleted T cells, or PBMCs provided the cDNA or gDNA that served as material.

CDR1 is SEHNR, CDR2 FQNEAQ, per germline (reference sequence). Trimming cost V 11 bases and J 2 bases, with 16 bases left between them. The CDR3 contains 14 residues. Authors' data handling: Amplification from reference gene primers served as the basis for estimated nucleated cell counts. Produced via immunoSEQ multiplex PCR; TCRdb's table is partial and in-frame only. The D gene and trimming were derived from the DNA, and the V and J assignments and clone size from that table. The data hold roughly 80,000 clones, with 60% to 80% observed a single time. Material for sequencing was peripheral blood. The V and J genes are TRBV7-9 and TRBJ1-5, with D perhaps TRBD1 (6 bases). The source of this sequence is a human donor in a cohort sampled during active COVID-19. CDR3 residues: CAGSQGEGNQPQHF. The CDR3 coding sequence is TGTGCCGGATCACAGGGAGAAGGCAATCAGCCCCAGCATTTT.